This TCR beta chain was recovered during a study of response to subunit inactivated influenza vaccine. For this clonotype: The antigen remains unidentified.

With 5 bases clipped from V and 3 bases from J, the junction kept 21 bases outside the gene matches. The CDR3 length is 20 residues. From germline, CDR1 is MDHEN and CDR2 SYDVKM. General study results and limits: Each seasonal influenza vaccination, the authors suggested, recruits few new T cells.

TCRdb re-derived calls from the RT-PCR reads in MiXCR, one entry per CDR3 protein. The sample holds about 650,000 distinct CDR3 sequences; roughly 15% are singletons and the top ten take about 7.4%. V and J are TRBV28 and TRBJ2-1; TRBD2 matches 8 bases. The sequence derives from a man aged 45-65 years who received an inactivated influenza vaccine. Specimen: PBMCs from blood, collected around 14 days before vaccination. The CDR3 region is CASSLEELVPGLGFYNEQFF. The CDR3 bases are TGTGCCAGCAGTCTCGAGGAGCTAGTACCGGGACTAGGGTTCTACAATGAGCAGTTCTTC.